A selection of T cell receptor beta chains follows, all from one sample in a study of T cell responses to AZD1222 COVID-19 vaccine. Generated by immunoSEQ multiplex PCR, the TCRdb table keeps only in-frame clones and is missing some. The sample contains hundreds of thousands of clones, 90% to 95% of which appear only once. The specimen comprised peripheral blood, sampled on day 0 of MenACWY control vaccination. Receptors were obtained from an adult in good health. Both conserved end residues are part of each CDR3. The order of the fields is J gene, V gene, clone size, D gene, CDR3 DNA, CDR3 protein. A D gene is named only where the DNA matches it firmly. For some rows the clone size is stated as once, few or many, or as a class when expanded; others skip it.

>TRBJ1-5|TRBV4-1|-|-
TGCGCCAGCAGCCAAGATTGGGTAAGCAATCAGCCCCAGCATTTT
CASSQDWVSNQPQHF
>TRBJ1-2|TRBV5-4|-|-
TGTGCCAGCAGACAACAGGGAGGTGATGGCTACACCTTC
CASRQQGGDGYTF
>TRBJ2-5|TRBV7-9|-|-
TGTGCCAGCAGCTTAATTTCAGAGACCCAGTACTTC
CASSLISETQYF
>TRBJ1-1|TRBV6-2/TRBV6-3|-|-
TGTGCCAGCAGTTATAAGATGAACACTGAAGCTTTCTTT
CASSYKMNTEAFF
>TRBJ1-6|TRBV30|-|-
TGTGCCTGGAGTGTGAATTCACCCCTCCACTTT
CAWSVNSPLHF
>TRBJ2-7|TRBV6-2/TRBV6-3|-|-
TGTGCCAGCAGTAGTCCCGGACTTAGGAGCTCCTACGAGCAGTACTTC
CASSSPGLRSSYEQYF
>TRBJ1-4|TRBV6-2/TRBV6-3|-|-
TGTGCCAGCAGTTACTCCGGGAGGGGTGGAAAACTGTTTTTT
CASSYSGRGGKLFF
>TRBJ2-5|TRBV6-1|-|TRBD1
TGTGCCAGCAGTGAAGTCAGGACAGGGGGGCGGTCGGAGACCCAGTACTTC
CASSEVRTGGRSETQYF
>TRBJ1-1|TRBV27|-|-
TGTGCCAGCAGTTTAGACCCCTCAGGGACTGAAGCTTTCTTT
CASSLDPSGTEAFF
>TRBJ1-2|TRBV19|-|-
TGTGCCAGTAGTATGGGCCCGGTCGTTAACTATGGCTACACCTTC
CASSMGPVVNYGYTF
>TRBJ1-2|TRBV28|-|-
TGTGCCAGCAGTATCGGGAGCCCCACTAACTATGGCTACACCTTC
CASSIGSPTNYGYTF
>TRBJ2-1|TRBV4-1|few|TRBD2
TGCGCCAGCAGCCGAGGGACTAGCGGGGGGGCTGAGCAGTTCTTC
CASSRGTSGGAEQFF
>TRBJ2-1|TRBV14|-|-
TGTGCCAGCAGTTTCTACAATGAGCAGTTCTTC
CASSFYNEQFF
>TRBJ2-3|TRBV29-1|once|-
TGCAGCGCCCGGTTCGGGGACCGGTCTACGCAGTATTTT
CSARFGDRSTQYF
>TRBJ1-5|TRBV5-4|-|-
TGTGCCAGCAGCCCTGACGGAGGTTCCAATCAGCCCCAGCATTTT
CASSPDGGSNQPQHF
>TRBJ1-1|TRBV30|-|-
TGTGCCTGGAGTGTAGACAGGAACACTGAAGCTTTCTTT
CAWSVDRNTEAFF
>TRBJ1-1|TRBV10-3|-|-
TGTGCCATCAGTGAGCCGGGACGGGGTAGGGACACTGAAGCTTTCTTT
CAISEPGRGRDTEAFF
>TRBJ1-4|TRBV3-1/TRBV3-2|-|-
TGTGCCAGCAGCCAAGATAGGGAGGGAGCTAATGAAAAACTGTTTTTT
CASSQDREGANEKLFF
>TRBJ1-6|TRBV18|-|-
TGTGCCAGCTCACCACCGAGCTTAGGTCCTACGGGTAATTCACCCCTCCACTTT
CASSPPSLGPTGNSPLHF
>TRBJ2-5|TRBV10-2|-|-
TGCGCCAGCAAGAGCCGGATTAACCAAGAGACCCAGTACTTC
CASKSRINQETQYF
>TRBJ1-6|TRBV6-2/TRBV6-3|-|-
TGTGCCAGCAGTTGGGCGGACACGGGGGGCTCACCCCTCCACTTT
CASSWADTGGSPLHF
>TRBJ1-2|TRBV28|-|-
TGTGCCAGCAGTTCAAGGGTCGGGAACTATGGCTACACCTTC
CASSSRVGNYGYTF
>TRBJ1-1|TRBV4-1|-|-
TGCGCCAGCAGCCAAGACGGCAGTCAGGATGCTGAAGCTTTCTTT
CASSQDGSQDAEAFF
>TRBJ1-1|TRBV2|-|-
TGTGCCAGCAAAACATTTGGGAACACTGAAGCTTTCTTT
CASKTFGNTEAFF
>TRBJ1-6|TRBV13|-|TRBD1
TGTGCCAGCAGCCTAAGAGGAGGGGGCATTTATTCACCCCTCCACTTT
CASSLRGGGIYSPLHF
>TRBJ2-4|TRBV7-9|-|-
TGTGCCAGCAGCGAGGGAAAAAACATTCAGTACTTC
CASSEGKNIQYF
>TRBJ2-7|TRBV11-3|-|-
TGTGCCAGCAGCTCGACCGACTACGAGCAGTACTTC
CASSSTDYEQYF
>TRBJ2-2|TRBV7-2|-|-
TGTGCCAGCAGCTTGCGCTCGGGACGTGAGCTGTTTTTT
CASSLRSGRELFF
>TRBJ1-6|TRBV7-2|-|-
TGTGCCAGCAGCTTAGACAGCTACTTCGATTCACCCCTCCACTTT
CASSLDSYFDSPLHF
>TRBJ1-5|TRBV11-2|-|-
TGTGCCAGCAGCTTGGACGGCCGCAATCAGCCCCAGCATTTT
CASSLDGRNQPQHF
>TRBJ1-2|TRBV10-3|-|-
TGTGCCGCGGCAGGTACTGCCTTGGGCTACACCTTC
CAAAGTALGYTF
>TRBJ1-3|TRBV7-2|-|-
TGTGCCAGCAGCTCCTGGACCGGCTCTGGAAACACCATATATTTT
CASSSWTGSGNTIYF
>TRBJ1-1|TRBV5-1|-|-
TGCGCCAGCAGCTCCGCCTTGGGGACTGAAGCTTTCTTT
CASSSALGTEAFF
>TRBJ1-5|TRBV19|-|-
TGTGCCAGTAGAGGAGCGGTTAGCAATCAGCCCCAGCATTTT
CASRGAVSNQPQHF
>TRBJ2-5|TRBV5-1|-|-
TGCGCCAGCAGCTTGGGAGGGTGGGGAGAGACCCAGTACTTC
CASSLGGWGETQYF
>TRBJ2-1|TRBV6-5|-|-
TGTGCCAGCAGTTCTGATTACCCCTACAATGAGCAGTTCTTC
CASSSDYPYNEQFF
>TRBJ2-5|TRBV6-5|-|TRBD1
TGTGCCAGCAGTTACCCGGACAGGCAAGAGACCCAGTACTTC
CASSYPDRQETQYF
>TRBJ1-2|TRBV18|-|TRBD1
TGTGCCAGCTCTCCAATACAGGGGGCCTATGGCTACACCTTC
CASSPIQGAYGYTF
>TRBJ1-1|TRBV19|-|-
TGTGCCAGTAGTAGAGGTTCGCCTGAAGCTTTCTTT
CASSRGSPEAFF
>TRBJ2-2|TRBV5-4|-|TRBD2
TGTGCCAGCAGCTTGGGCGGCGGGGGGCGAATCGGGGAGCTGTTTTTT
CASSLGGGGRIGELFF
>TRBJ1-3|TRBV3-1/TRBV3-2|-|-
TGTGCCAGCAGCCAAGTCGACCGGAGAAACACCATATATTTT
CASSQVDRRNTIYF
>TRBJ2-7|TRBV7-2|-|TRBD2
TGTGCCAGCGGCGGCGGTCTAGCGGGGGTATACGAGCAGTACTTC
CASGGGLAGVYEQYF
>TRBJ1-2|TRBV10-2|-|TRBD1
TGCGCCAGTCTCCGGGACAGCTATGGCTACACCTTC
CASLRDSYGYTF
>TRBJ1-4|TRBV7-9|-|-
TGTGCCAGCAGCTTGGCCGCCGAAAAACTGTTTTTT
CASSLAAEKLFF
>TRBJ1-1|TRBV6-5|-|-
TGTGCCAGCAGCCGGGGGGCGGGGGATCGAGCTGAAGCTTTCTTT
CASSRGAGDRAEAFF
>TRBJ1-4|TRBV5-6|-|-
TGTGCCAGCAGCTTGAGGTCCGTGGGGGAAAAACTGTTTTTT
CASSLRSVGEKLFF
>TRBJ1-1|TRBV7-9|-|-
TGTGCCAGCAGCTTATATTCGTTTCTACAGAGTATGAACACTGAAGCTTTCTTT
CASSLYSFLQSMNTEAFF
>TRBJ1-1|TRBV18|-|TRBD1
TGTGCCAGCTCACTGCGGACAGGGGGAATTTCTGAAGCTTTCTTT
CASSLRTGGISEAFF
>TRBJ1-4|TRBV5-1|once|-
TGCGCCAGCAGCTTGGCCGGACTTGGGCAGCCTAATGAAAAACTGTTTTTT
CASSLAGLGQPNEKLFF
>TRBJ2-2|TRBV9|-|TRBD2
TGTGCCAGCAGCGTTAGCGGGGGCCTCAACACCGGGGAGCTGTTTTTT
CASSVSGGLNTGELFF
>TRBJ2-1|TRBV6-5|-|-
TGTGCCAGCAGTTACTCGGGGTCGAGCTACAATGAGCAGTTCTTC
CASSYSGSSYNEQFF
>TRBJ1-3|TRBV30|-|-
TGTGCCTGGAGTCCTACCAGCCGCGGACGGATCTCTGGAAACACCATATATTTT
CAWSPTSRGRISGNTIYF
>TRBJ2-5|TRBV18|-|TRBD2
TGTGCCAGCTCACCATTTGGGGCGCCTAGCGGGGGGTCCCCCCAAGAGACCCAGTACTTC
CASSPFGAPSGGSPQETQYF
>TRBJ2-1|TRBV7-2|-|TRBD1
TGTGCCAGCAGCGTGGACAGGTTTAATGAGCAGTTCTTC
CASSVDRFNEQFF
>TRBJ2-6|TRBV2|once|-
TGTGCCAGCAGTACATCGTCCAACGTCCTGACTTTC
CASSTSSNVLTF
>TRBJ1-1|TRBV2|-|-
TGTGCCCGCCGAGACGGGGGCCTTATGAACACTGAAGCTTTCTTT
CARRDGGLMNTEAFF
>TRBJ1-6|TRBV12-2|-|-
TGTGCAAGTCGCTTAGGCGAGAGTGGACAGAATAATTCACCCCTCCACTTT
CASRLGESGQNNSPLHF